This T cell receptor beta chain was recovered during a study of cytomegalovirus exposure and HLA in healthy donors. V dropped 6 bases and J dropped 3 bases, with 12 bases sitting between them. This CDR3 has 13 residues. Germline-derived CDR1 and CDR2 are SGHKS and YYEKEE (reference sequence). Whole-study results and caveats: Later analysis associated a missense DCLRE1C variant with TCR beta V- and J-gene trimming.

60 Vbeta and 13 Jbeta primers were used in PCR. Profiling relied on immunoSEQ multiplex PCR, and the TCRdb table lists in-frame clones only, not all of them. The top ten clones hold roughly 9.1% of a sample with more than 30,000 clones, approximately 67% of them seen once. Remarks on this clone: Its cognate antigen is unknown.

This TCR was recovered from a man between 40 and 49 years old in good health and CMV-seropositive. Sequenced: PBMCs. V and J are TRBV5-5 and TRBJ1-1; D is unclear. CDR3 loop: CASNVQSDTEAFF. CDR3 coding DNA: TGTGCCAGCAACGTACAGTCGGACACTGAAGCTTTCTTT.